A single sample is the source of the 9 T cell receptor beta chains below, sequenced in a study of identical twins. A single record per CDR3 protein comes from TCRdb applying MiXCR to the 5' RACE reads. Of roughly 720,000 distinct CDR3 sequences listed, about 20% were seen once; the top ten hold about 12%. These data also featured in a second study, about T cells expressing NK-cell markers.

The sample taken for sequencing was PBMCs. The receptors were gathered from a woman aged 18-30 years in good health.

The V gene is TRBV5-1, the J gene TRBJ2-1; 11 positions agree with TRBD2. Looked up from germline, CDR1 is SGHRS and CDR2 is YFSETQ. The junction had 5 bases not matched to a gene; V was cut back by 4 bases and J by 2 bases. This CDR3 has 16 amino acids. In DNA form, the CDR3 reads TGCGCCAGCAGCGATCTAGCGGGGGGAGCCTACAATGAGCAGTTCTTC. It is translated as CASSDLAGGAYNEQFF.

The CDR3 spells CASSLWGTPEGDEQFF. CDR3 DNA sequence: TGTGCCAGCAGCTTATGGGGGACCCCCGAAGGAGATGAGCAGTTCTTC. The rearrangement joins TRBV5-5 to TRBJ2-1; D could derive from TRBD1 or TRBD2 (5 bases each). The CDR3 is 16 residues long. The V end was cut by 2 bases, the J end by 8 bases, with 20 bases between. CDR1 and CDR2 from the germline V gene are SGHKS and YYEKEE (reference sequence).

This clonotype was counted between two and nine times. The chain combines TRBV7-3 with TRBJ2-5; no reliable D call. Germline assignment: CDR1 SGHTA and CDR2 FQGTGA. V dropped 3 bases and J dropped 4 bases, with 9 bases sitting between them. The CDR3 is 13 amino acids. As DNA, the CDR3 is TGTGCCAGCAGCTTCGGTCGTATAGAGACCCAGTACTTC. Translation gives CASSFGRIETQYF. Full variable domain (remainder filled in from reference TRBV7-3 and TRBJ2-5): GAGVSQTPSNKVTEKGKYVELRCDPISGHTALYWYRQSLGQGPEFLIYFQGTGAADDSGLPNDRFFAVRPEGSVSTLKIQRTERGDSAVYLCASSFGRIETQYFGPGTRLLVL.

The V call is TRBV9, the J call TRBJ2-7; D perhaps matches TRBD1 (6 bases). Looked up from germline, CDR1 is SGDLS and CDR2 is YYNGEE. V was clipped by 0 bases and J by 1 base, with 11 bases between them. The CDR3 has 15 amino acids. This CDR3 is CASSVAPTGSYEQYF. Written as DNA, the CDR3 is TGTGCCAGCAGCGTAGCTCCTACAGGGTCCTACGAGCAGTACTTC.

The CDR3 nucleotides are TGCAGTGCTACCCCCCCCCAGACCACCGGGGAGCTGTTTTTT. Encoded protein: CSATPPQTTGELFF. The chain recombines TRBV20-1 with TRBJ2-2; D uncertain. The CDR3 is 14 amino acids. Germline assignment: CDR1 DFQATT and CDR2 SNEGSKA (reference sequence). V gave up 4 bases and J gave up 4 bases, with 13 bases separating them.

The CDR3 spells CASSVGPLGHEQFF. The CDR3 DNA reads as TGTGCCAGCAGTGTTGGACCGCTTGGCCATGAGCAGTTCTTC. The V call is TRBV2, the J call TRBJ2-1; no definite D call. V was trimmed by 4 bases and J by 8 bases, leaving 15 bases between them. There are 14 residues in the CDR3. Germline assignment: CDR1 SNHLY and CDR2 FYNNEI.

This chain links TRBV20-1 with TRBJ2-7; D could derive from TRBD1 or TRBD2 (5 bases each). Germline V gives CDR1 DFQATT, CDR2 SNEGSKA (reference sequence). The V end lost 1 base, the J end lost 2 bases, and 9 bases lay between the germline ends. The CDR3 consists of 13 residues. The CDR3 nucleotides read TGCAGTGCTAGAGCCCGGGACGCCTACGAGCAGTACTTC. This encodes CSARARDAYEQYF.

The chain links TRBV13 to TRBJ1-5, with no clear D. The CDR3 totals 13 residues. Germline V CDR1 and CDR2: PRHDT, FYEKMQ (reference sequence). V was clipped by 5 bases and J by 7 bases, with 12 bases between them. This chain's CDR3 is CASSIQGKQPQHF. The CDR3 DNA sequence: TGTGCCAGCAGCATACAAGGGAAACAGCCCCAGCATTTT.

This clonotype was counted a few times. This chain connects TRBV27 to TRBJ2-1; 8 nucleotides agree with TRBD1. The CDR3 is 15 residues long. Germline CDR1 and CDR2: MNHEY and SMNVEV (reference sequence). After removal of 8 bases from V and 7 bases from J, the junction contained 13 bases not matched to a gene. CDR3 protein: CASRDRDRTFNEQFF. The CDR3 coding sequence is TGTGCCAGCCGTGACCGGGACAGGACCTTTAATGAGCAGTTCTTC.